This T cell receptor beta chain was observed in a study of T-cell memory formation after mild COVID-19. Across the whole study: Largely donor-specific sequence clusters came from two donors.

UMIs and sample barcodes were carried by the TCR alpha and TCR beta cDNA libraries that 5'RACE produced using constant-segment primers. TCRdb used MiXCR to reprocess the 5' RACE reads, holding one entry per CDR3 protein. This table has 250,000 to 350,000 distinct CDR3 sequences, about 17% appearing once. The germline gives CDR1 WSHSY, CDR2 SAAADI. The CDR3 extends over 16 amino acids. J gave up 3 bases and V 5 bases, and 6 bases lay outside the gene matches. This clonotype was recorded a few times. Sequencing was done on a sample of PBMCs or a T cell subset sorted from them (not recorded which). This chain uses TRBV10-2 with TRBJ2-1; 11 bases are shared with TRBD2. The sequence came from a man aged 18 to 30 who had mild COVID-19 (a few samples of this study predate the infection). Cell type and time point are not known. The CDR3 protein is CASSLLAGDLYNEQFF. Written as DNA, the CDR3 is TGCGCCAGCAGTTTACTAGCGGGGGACCTCTACAATGAGCAGTTCTTC.